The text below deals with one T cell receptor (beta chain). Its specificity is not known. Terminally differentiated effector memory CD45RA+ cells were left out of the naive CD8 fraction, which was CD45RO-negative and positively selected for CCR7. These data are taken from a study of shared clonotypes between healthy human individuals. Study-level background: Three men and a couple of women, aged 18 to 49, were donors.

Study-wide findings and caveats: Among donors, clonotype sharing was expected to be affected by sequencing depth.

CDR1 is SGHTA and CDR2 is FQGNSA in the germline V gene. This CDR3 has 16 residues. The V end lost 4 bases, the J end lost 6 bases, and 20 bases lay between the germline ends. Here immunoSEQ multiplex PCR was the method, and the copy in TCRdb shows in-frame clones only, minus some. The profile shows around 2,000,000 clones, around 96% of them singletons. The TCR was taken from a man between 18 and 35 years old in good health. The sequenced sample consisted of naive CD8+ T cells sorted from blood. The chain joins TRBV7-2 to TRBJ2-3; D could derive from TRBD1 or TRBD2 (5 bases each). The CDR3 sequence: CASSSGWGPLADTQYF. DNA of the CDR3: TGTGCCAGCAGCTCTGGGTGGGGACCCCTTGCGGATACGCAGTATTTT.